This T cell receptor beta chain was sequenced in a study of blood T cell repertoires in COVID-19 (dated by TCRdb to about 2020). With respect to the entire study: Samples covering the acute and convalescent phases of COVID-19 were provided by collaborators in the United States, Italy and Spain. The prospective study material was composed of cDNA or gDNA derived from T cells, B-cell-depleted T cells, or PBMCs. Deeply sampled blood TCRbeta repertoires from subjects exposed to, actively infected with, or recovered from COVID-19 were included in the dataset. The repertoires were made available in a free public database intended to serve as a resource for research on the immune response to SARS-CoV-2. Samples came from the ongoing ImmuneRACE study (first 160 participants) plus 1,254 subjects from 6 global collaborators. A de-identified subject ID, COVID-19 status, age in years and sex were almost always included in the sample metadata. Where available, HLA class I and class II types were obtained from metadata supplied by the sample provider rather than from assay-based typing.

Trimming at the junction amounts to 5 bases on V and 4 bases on J, and the germline ends lie 21 bases apart. The germline V gene (reference sequence) yields SEHNR for CDR1 and FQNEAQ for CDR2. The CDR3 spans 17 residues, from the cysteine through the phenylalanine. The read is trimmed to its CDR3 DNA, 51 bases read in frame from base 1. Findings and caveats that apply to the study as a whole: The amount of clinical and demographic metadata varied by source and participant and was provided uncurated.

TCRbeta CDR3 regions were amplified from genomic DNA using the immunoSEQ Assay, a bias-controlled multiplex PCR. The authors processed their data as follows. The number of nucleated cells in each sample was estimated from the amplification of reference gene primers within the assay. To quantify the absolute abundance of each unique TCRbeta CDR3 rearrangement, sequence reads were collapsed and filtered. For each sample, productive Simpson clonality was calculated by taking the square root of Simpson's diversity index across productive rearrangements. In TCRdb, the immuneACCESS table is reduced to in-frame sequences with V and J assigned. These tables do not hold every clone; where another copy was compared, an unresolved V gene accounts for under half, and the others remain unexplained. V and J calls and clone size are copied from that table; D and trimming were computed from the DNA. The sample table contains 90,000 to 110,000 clones; only one count was recorded for around 81% of them. Clones ranked in the top ten supply roughly 37% of the sample.

Whole blood was collected in K2EDTA tubes by collaborating institutions according to the institutions' own protocols. For TCRbeta analysis, collaborators shipped samples in one of three forms: frozen whole blood, isolated PBMCs, or DNA extracted from either of those sample types. Worth noting for this clone: There is no known antigen for this receptor. Qualities for individual bases were not recorded, and no much larger clone is one base off.

This clonotype was obtained from an older man with acute or convalescent COVID-19. The V gene is TRBV7-9 and the J gene is TRBJ2-1; TRBD1 is a possible D gene, resting on 6 matching bases. The material sequenced was peripheral blood. The CDR3 reads as follows: CASSPGMGQLEYNEQFF. The sequenced DNA: TGTGCCAGCAGCCCGGGTATGGGACAATTGGAGTACAATGAGCAGTTCTTC.